The 2 T cell receptor beta chains below all came from one sample that was sequenced in a study of blood T cell repertoires in COVID-19. Profiling relied on immunoSEQ multiplex PCR, and the TCRdb table lists in-frame clones only, not all of them. In the table there are approximately 300,000 clones, 89% of which are singletons. Sequenced material: peripheral blood. These receptors were obtained from a young woman with COVID-19, enrolled during active disease.

V usage is TRBV6-6 and J usage is TRBJ1-6; TRBD1 might be the D (6 bases). The CDR3 consists of 15 residues. CDR1 and CDR2 from the germline V gene are MNHNY and SVGAGI (reference sequence). Trimming cost V 3 bases and J 8 bases, with 14 bases left between them. The CDR3 DNA reads as TGTGCCAGCAGTTATCGGCAGGGGCTTTATTCACCCCTCCACTTT. This sequence encodes CASSYRQGLYSPLHF.

V and J are TRBV2 and TRBJ1-2, with a tentative D call TRBD1 (6 bases). V lost 1 base and J lost 4, with 13 bases in between. This CDR3 spans 15 amino acids. CDR1 and CDR2 from the germline V gene are SNHLY and FYNNEI. The CDR3 sequence is CASSEGTGPTYGYTF. DNA for the CDR3: TGTGCCAGCAGTGAAGGCACAGGGCCTACCTATGGCTACACCTTC.